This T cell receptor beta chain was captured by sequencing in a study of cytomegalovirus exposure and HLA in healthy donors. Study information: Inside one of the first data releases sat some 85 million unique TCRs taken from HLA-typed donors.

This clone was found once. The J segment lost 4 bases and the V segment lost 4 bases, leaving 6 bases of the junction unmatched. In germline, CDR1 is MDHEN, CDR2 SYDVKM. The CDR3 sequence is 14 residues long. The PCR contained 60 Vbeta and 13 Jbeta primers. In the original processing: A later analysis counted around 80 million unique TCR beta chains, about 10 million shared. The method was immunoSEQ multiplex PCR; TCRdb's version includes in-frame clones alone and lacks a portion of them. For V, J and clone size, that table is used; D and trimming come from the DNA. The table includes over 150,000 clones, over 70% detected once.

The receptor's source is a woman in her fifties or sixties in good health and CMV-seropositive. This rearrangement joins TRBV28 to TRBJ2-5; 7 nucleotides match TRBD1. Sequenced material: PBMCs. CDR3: CASSSTGVSETQYF. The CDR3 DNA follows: TGTGCCAGCAGTTCCACAGGGGTGTCAGAGACCCAGTACTTC.